This note documents a single TCR beta chain sequence. This CDR3 has 16 amino acids. After removal of 4 bases from V and 4 bases from J, the junction contained 6 bases not matched to a gene. CDR1 is SGHRS and CDR2 is YFSETQ in the germline V gene. This entry is derived from a study of blood T cell repertoires in COVID-19. Looking at the study overall: T cells, B-cell-depleted T cells, or PBMCs provided the cDNA or gDNA that served as material.

Sequencing was performed with immunoSEQ multiplex PCR; in TCRdb, only in-frame clones are kept and a portion is missing. The repertoire holds roughly 100,000 clones, more than 75% seen once, with 4.5% to 5.5% in the top ten. The J gene is TRBJ2-2, the V gene TRBV5-1, with TRBD2 matching over 11 bases. Sample: peripheral blood. The receptor was derived from a woman of 80 years or more with active COVID-19. The CDR3 loop reads CASSVSGRATTGELFF. CDR3 sequence (DNA): TGCGCCAGCAGCGTTAGCGGGAGGGCCACCACCGGGGAGCTGTTTTTT.